Each of the 14 T cell receptor beta chains below was sequenced from the same sample in a study of T cell responses to AZD1222 COVID-19 vaccine (dated by TCRdb to the early 2020s). To prepare the library, the immunoSEQ multiplex PCR assay was applied. TCRdb provides this immuneACCESS table in a form limited to in-frame rearrangements. Some clones are lacking; in checked studies, under half of them reflect an unresolved V gene, and why the rest are absent is not known. The sample table contains tens of thousands of clones; only one count was recorded for roughly 87% of them. The ten largest account for roughly 11% of the sample. The sample's time point label is to be understood as: about 28 days (+/-7) after the second vaccine dose. Source: peripheral blood, taken 28 days after the second AZD1222 dose. These receptors all stem from an adult who received the AZD1222 COVID-19 vaccine.

CDR3 DNA sequence: TGTGCCAGCAGCAACAAACATGACAGGGGTGACACTGAAGCTTTCTTT. This sequence encodes CASSNKHDRGDTEAFF. The genes are TRBV21-1 and TRBJ1-1; the tabulated D call, TRBD1, remains unverified against the DNA. TRBV21-1 is a pseudogene. CDR3 length: 16 amino acids.

The chain links TRBV7-3 to TRBJ2-2, with 8 bases fitting TRBD1. CDR3 length equals 14 residues. Germline CDR1 reads SGHTA; CDR2 reads FQGTGA. V shed 5 bases, J shed 3 bases, and the junction held 2 bases outside the gene matches. The CDR3 bases are TGTGCCAGCAGCCAGGGGGCCCACACCGGGGAGCTGTTTTTT. As protein: CASSQGAHTGELFF.

CDR3: CASSYLGSSPDGYTF. In DNA form, the CDR3 reads TGTGCCAGCAGTTACCTGGGAAGTAGTCCGGATGGCTACACCTTC. V is TRBV6-2 or TRBV6-3 and J is TRBJ1-2, with unresolved D. CDR3 length: 15 residues. Germline V gene sequence: CDR1 MNHEY, CDR2 SVGEGT. V dropped 2 bases and J dropped 6 bases, with 16 bases sitting between them.

The gene calls are TRBV7-2 and TRBJ2-7, with 12 bases fitting TRBD2. V was pared by 6 bases and J by 6 bases, with 12 bases of the junction left unmatched. The CDR3 contains 16 residues. CDR1 and CDR2 (germline): SGHTA, FQGNSA. CDR3 nucleotide sequence: TGTGCCAGCAGGCCTACCCCACTAGCGGGGGGTGGCGAGCAGTACTTC. This encodes CASRPTPLAGGGEQYF.

V usage is TRBV6-5 and J usage is TRBJ1-1, with D unclear. The germline V gene encodes CDR1 MNHEY and CDR2 SVGAGI. The CDR3 has 15 residues. Trimming left V 2 bases short and J 3 bases short, with 13 bases between. The CDR3 region has the DNA TGTGCCAGCAGTTACCAGCAGATCTCCCACACTGAAGCTTTCTTT. Protein product: CASSYQQISHTEAFF.

The CDR3 bases are TGTGCCAGCAGCTTAGAGGGGGGGGCTTCCTACGAGCAGTACTTC. Translation gives CASSLEGGASYEQYF. V and J are TRBV7-6 and TRBJ2-7; a weak D match, TRBD2 (7 bases). Germline V gene lookup returns CDR1 SGHVS and CDR2 FNYEAQ. The CDR3 spans 15 residues. With 1 base removed from V and 1 base from J, the gap between germline ends came to 11 bases.

The chain joins TRBV29-1 to TRBJ2-7; 7 positions agree with TRBD1. V lost 4 bases to trimming and J lost 3 bases; unmatched junction nucleotides: 6. CDR3 length: 13 amino acids. Looked up from germline, CDR1 is SQVTM and CDR2 is ANQGSEA. The CDR3, as DNA: TGCAGCGTTGGACAGGGAGATGGCTACGAGCAGTACTTC. The encoded protein is CSVGQGDGYEQYF.

This clone occurred a few times. The chain recombines TRBV27 with TRBJ2-1, with D perhaps assigned TRBD1 or TRBD2 (5 bases each). The germline V and J ends were trimmed by 2 bases and 0 bases, with 11 bases remaining between them. Germline V gives CDR1 MNHEY, CDR2 SMNVEV (reference sequence). This CDR3 has 16 amino acids. CDR3 region: CASSLNGANSYNEQFF. CDR3 bases: TGTGCCAGCAGTTTAAACGGGGCAAACTCCTACAATGAGCAGTTCTTC.

The chain joins TRBV20-1 to TRBJ2-7; D may be TRBD1 (5 bases). V was pared by 3 bases and J by 2 bases, with 14 bases between. CDR1 is DFQATT and CDR2 is SNEGSKA in the germline V gene (reference sequence). CDR3 length: 14 amino acids. Written as DNA, the CDR3 is TGCAGTGCTAGTTCGGTGGCCAGGGCCTACGAGCAGTACTTC. The encoded protein is CSASSVARAYEQYF.

The chain couples TRBV14 to TRBJ2-7; D gene ambiguous. The CDR3 runs 12 residues. The germline CDR1 and CDR2 sequences are SGHDN and FVKESK. V lost 0 bases and J 3 bases, leaving 3 bases between the germline ends. CDR3 in DNA: TGTGCCAGCAGCCAAGATCACTACGAGCAGTACTTC. Translating it yields CASSQDHYEQYF.

This clone has just a few counts. This chain uses TRBV2 with TRBJ2-1; the D is unclear. CDR3 size: 13 residues. V was shortened by 10 bases and J by 0 bases, with 10 bases between the two germline ends. Germline CDR1 and CDR2: SNHLY and FYNNEI. The CDR3 bases are TGTGCCATTGCGACATCCTCCTACAATGAGCAGTTCTTC. Residues: CAIATSSYNEQFF.

The chain couples TRBV12-5 to TRBJ2-5; the match to TRBD2 covers 9 bases. In germline, CDR1 is LGHNT, CDR2 FRNRAP. V shed 5 bases, J shed 5 bases, and the junction held 12 bases outside the gene matches. The CDR3 spans 16 residues. The DNA of the CDR3 is TGTGCTAGTGGTCCGCGGGTGACTAGCGGCCGGGAGACCCAGTACTTC. Protein: CASGPRVTSGRETQYF. Combining the CDR3 with reference TRBV12-5 and TRBJ2-5 gives the whole variable domain DARVTQTPRHKVTEMGQEVTMRCQPILGHNTVFWYRQTMMQGLELLAYFRNRAPLDDSGMPKDRFSAEMPDATLATLKIQPSEPRDSAVYFCASGPRVTSGRETQYFGPGTRLLVL.

The chain employs TRBV28 and TRBJ1-5, with D hard to call. Germline V gene sequence: CDR1 MDHEN, CDR2 SYDVKM. The length of the CDR3 is 15 residues. V was cut by 9 bases and J by 5 bases, with 20 bases left in between. DNA for the CDR3: TGTGCCAGTAGCTTAGCCCCTCTACTCGATCAGCCCCAGCATTTT. Its translation: CASSLAPLLDQPQHF.

This clone has a handful of counts. The chain is built from TRBV10-3 and TRBJ2-7; D unclear. CDR1 ENHRY and CDR2 SYGVKD come from the germline V gene. Trimming removed 8 bases at V and 3 bases at J, with 14 bases between. The CDR3 totals 13 residues. CDR3 nucleotide sequence: TGTGCCATCGCAGATACGGGTTACTACGAGCAGTACTTC. This encodes CAIADTGYYEQYF.